A selection of T cell receptor beta chains follows, all from one sample in a study of Ad26.COV2.S vaccination and SARS-CoV-2 variants. The method was immunoSEQ multiplex PCR; TCRdb's version includes in-frame clones alone and lacks a portion of them. The table includes 300,000 to 450,000 clones, roughly 94% detected once. This material consisted of peripheral blood, taken after recovery from COVID-19. All receptors come from a human donor who had recovered from COVID-19. CDR3s include the opening cysteine and the closing phenylalanine or tryptophan. The D gene is left open where the match is weak. Clone sizes are given selectively: once, few, many, or a class where the clone is expanded.

V gene	clone size	D gene	J gene	CDR3 protein	CDR3 DNA
TRBV6-5	-	-	TRBJ2-1	CASSLTVLLNEQFF	TGTGCCAGCAGCTTAACAGTATTGCTCAATGAGCAGTTCTTC
TRBV15	-	-	TRBJ1-5	CATSDVPNSNQPQHF	TGTGCCACCAGCGATGTCCCCAATAGCAATCAGCCCCAGCATTTT
TRBV14	many	-	TRBJ1-1	CASSRLSTTPAFF	TGTGCCAGCAGCCGTCTTAGTACGACCCCAGCTTTCTTT
TRBV6-5	-	-	TRBJ2-2	CASSYLHSFTGELFF	TGTGCCAGCAGTTACTTACACAGTTTTACCGGGGAGCTGTTTTTT
TRBV4-1	-	-	TRBJ1-6	CASSQDPGAIGSPLHF	TGCGCCAGCAGCCAAGATCCGGGGGCCATCGGTTCACCCCTCCACTTT
TRBV1	-	-	TRBJ1-1	CTRIQGARANTEAFF	TGCACCAGGATCCAGGGGGCGAGGGCCAACACTGAAGCTTTCTTT
TRBV29-1	-	-	TRBJ1-1	CSVLVSGKTVTEAFF	TGCAGCGTTCTTGTCTCAGGGAAGACGGTCACTGAAGCTTTCTTT
TRBV6-6	-	-	TRBJ2-3	CASSYADWGTDTQYF	TGTGCCAGCAGTTACGCCGATTGGGGCACAGATACGCAGTATTTT
TRBV2	-	TRBD1	TRBJ1-2	CASRARDRRGGYTF	TGTGCCAGCAGGGCCCGGGACAGACGGGGTGGCTACACCTTC
TRBV6-2/TRBV6-3	-	-	TRBJ1-1	CASSYGGGRSEAFF	TGTGCCAGCAGTTACGGCGGGGGGCGGTCTGAAGCTTTCTTT